The present T cell receptor beta chain was sequenced within a study of control samples from healthy donors and cancer patients (dated by TCRdb to the early 2020s). A note on this clone: No antigen is known for it. The input lacks base qualities; no much larger clone sits a single base away.

The CDR3 spans 15 residues, from the cysteine through the phenylalanine. CDR3 DNA is the only sequence kept; it has 45 bases, read in frame from the first base. CDR1 is given as SGHDT and CDR2 as YYEEEE, both from the germline V gene. V loses 3 bases of germline sequence and J loses 3 bases, and the interval between the two ends is 15 bases. The library was produced with the immunoSEQ multiplex PCR assay. The clones in this table, taken by TCRdb from immuneACCESS, are in-frame only. Not every clone is retained; where verified, under half of the shortfall comes from an unresolved V gene, and the cause of the rest is unknown. For this sample the table gives approximately 53,000 clones, of which less than 95% were detected only once. The top ten constitute about 0.91% of the sample.

The TCR sequence derives from a man aged 25 to 40 with colorectal cancer. The V gene is TRBV5-6 and the J gene is TRBJ1-1; a weak D assignment points to TRBD1 (6 bases agree). The sequenced material came from PBMCs. The CDR3 here reads CASSSPSGGHTEAFF. The sequenced DNA is TGTGCCAGCAGCTCACCGTCTGGGGGCCACACTGAAGCTTTCTTT.